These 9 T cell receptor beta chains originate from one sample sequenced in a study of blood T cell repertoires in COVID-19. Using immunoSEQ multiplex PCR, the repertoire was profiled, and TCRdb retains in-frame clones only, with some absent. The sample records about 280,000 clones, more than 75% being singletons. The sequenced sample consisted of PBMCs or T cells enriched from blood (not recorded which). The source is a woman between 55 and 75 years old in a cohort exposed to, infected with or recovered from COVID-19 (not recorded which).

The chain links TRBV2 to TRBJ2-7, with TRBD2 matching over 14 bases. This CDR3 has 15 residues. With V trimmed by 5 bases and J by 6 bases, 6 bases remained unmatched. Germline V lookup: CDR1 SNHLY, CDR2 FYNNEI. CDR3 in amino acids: CASSLQGLAGVEQYF. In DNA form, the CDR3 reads TGTGCCAGCAGTTTACAGGGACTAGCGGGAGTCGAGCAGTACTTC.

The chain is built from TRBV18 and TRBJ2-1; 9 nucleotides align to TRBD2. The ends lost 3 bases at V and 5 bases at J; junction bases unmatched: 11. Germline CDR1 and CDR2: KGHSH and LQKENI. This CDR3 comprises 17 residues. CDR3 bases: TGTGCCAGCTCACCTACTGGACTAGCGTCGGCAAACAATGAGCAGTTCTTC. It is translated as CASSPTGLASANNEQFF.

CDR3 in amino acids: CASSQGWGRGRGNEQFF. CDR3 coding DNA: TGCGCCAGCAGCCAAGGTTGGGGCAGGGGTCGGGGCAATGAGCAGTTCTTC. The chain uses TRBV4-1 and TRBJ2-1, with D maybe TRBD1 (6 bases). CDR3 length: 17 residues. Per germline, CDR1 MGHRA and CDR2 YSYEKL. Trimming removed 1 base from V and 6 bases from J, with 19 bases in between.

The DNA for the CDR3 is TGTGCCAGTAGGAAGGGACAGGAGTCTAACTATGGCTACACCTTC. It yields the protein CASRKGQESNYGYTF. V is TRBV19 and J is TRBJ1-2, with 8 bases aligning to TRBD1. The length of the CDR3 is 15 residues. Germline-derived CDR1 and CDR2 are LNHDA and SQIVND (reference sequence). Trimming cost V 6 bases and J 0 bases; bases outside gene matches: 6.

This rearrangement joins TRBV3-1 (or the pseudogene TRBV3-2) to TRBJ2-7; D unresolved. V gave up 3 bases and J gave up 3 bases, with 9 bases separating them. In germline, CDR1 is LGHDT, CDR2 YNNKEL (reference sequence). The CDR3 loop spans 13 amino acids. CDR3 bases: TGTGCCAGCAGCCATAGCACGGGCTACGAGCAGTACTTC. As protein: CASSHSTGYEQYF.

CDR3 in DNA: TGTGCCAGCAGTTCGGGACAGGGCGGGGGCTACACCTTC. Translating it yields CASSSGQGGGYTF. This chain uses TRBV6-5 with TRBJ1-2, with 9 bases fitting TRBD1. Per the germline V gene, CDR1 is MNHEY and CDR2 is SVGAGI. Trimming took 4 bases from V and 8 from J; bases not matched to a gene: 5. The CDR3 is 13 amino acids.

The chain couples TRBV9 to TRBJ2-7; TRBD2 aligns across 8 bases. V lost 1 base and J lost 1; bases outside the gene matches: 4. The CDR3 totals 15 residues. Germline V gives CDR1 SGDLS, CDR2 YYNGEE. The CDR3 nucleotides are TGTGCCAGCAGCGTATCTGCTAGCGGGTCCTACGAGCAGTACTTC. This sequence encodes CASSVSASGSYEQYF.

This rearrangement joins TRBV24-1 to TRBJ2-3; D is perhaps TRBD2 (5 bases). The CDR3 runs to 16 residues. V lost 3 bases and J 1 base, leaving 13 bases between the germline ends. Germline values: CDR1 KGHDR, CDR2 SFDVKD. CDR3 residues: CATSDALEVGTDTQYF. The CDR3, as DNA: TGTGCCACCAGTGATGCACTAGAGGTGGGCACAGATACGCAGTATTTT.

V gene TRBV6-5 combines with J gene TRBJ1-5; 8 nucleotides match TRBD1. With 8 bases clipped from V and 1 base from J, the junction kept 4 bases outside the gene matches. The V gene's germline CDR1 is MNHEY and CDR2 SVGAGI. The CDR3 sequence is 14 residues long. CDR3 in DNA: TGTGCCAGCCGTTGGACAGGGAGCAATCAGCCCCAGCATTTT. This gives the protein CASRWTGSNQPQHF.